This T cell receptor beta chain was profiled in a study of T cell responses to AZD1222 COVID-19 vaccine. Study-wide results and caveats: Donors, mostly white British, included more females; clonal diversity was possibly underestimated.

With respect to this clone: What it binds is unknown.

Here immunoSEQ multiplex PCR was the method, and the copy in TCRdb shows in-frame clones only, minus some. Altogether about 88,000 clones are present, roughly 94% being singletons, with the ten largest covering roughly 5.2%. The CDR3 extends over 19 amino acids. From germline, CDR1 is KGHSH and CDR2 LQKENI. Trimming removed 1 base from V and 5 bases from J; junction bases left unmatched: 16. The chain carries TRBV18 and TRBJ1-1; 10 bases map to TRBD1. The receptor was derived from an adult in good health. Sequencing used peripheral blood, obtained on day 0 of AZD1222 vaccination. The CDR3 nucleotides read TGTGCCAGCTCACCACGCCCGGGACAGGGGAAGGGGGCTGGGACTGAAGCTTTCTTT. Translating gives CASSPRPGQGKGAGTEAFF.